Listed here are 7 T cell receptor beta chains from one sample, sequenced in a study of blood T cell repertoires in COVID-19. Sequencing used immunoSEQ multiplex PCR; TCRdb keeps in-frame clones, though not all of them. The table records about 22,000 clones, 60% to 85% of them present only once. The sequencing input was peripheral blood. These receptors all stem from a man aged 60-69 years with active COVID-19.

The CDR3 region is CAYASGGGFDEQFF. DNA for the CDR3: TGTGCCTACGCTAGCGGAGGGGGGTTTGATGAGCAGTTCTTC. This chain joins TRBV30 and TRBJ2-1; D is possibly TRBD2 (7 bases). The germline V gene has CDR1 GTSNPN and CDR2 SVGIG (reference sequence). Deletions cut 7 bases from V and 8 bases from J, with 21 bases between. The CDR3 loop spans 14 amino acids.

Remarks on this clone: The junction departs from the called germline gene at one end, perhaps through a read error. The CDR3 DNA reads TGTGCCAGCAGCCTAGGGACTAGCGGGAGCAGGGACTTC. This encodes CASSLGTSGSRDF. The rearrangement uses TRBV7-9 and TRBJ2-5; 14 bases align to TRBD2. This CDR3 has 13 residues. CDR1 and CDR2 from the germline V gene are SEHNR and FQNEAQ (reference sequence). Using reference TRBV7-9 and TRBJ2-5 for the parts outside the CDR3, the full variable domain is DTGVSQNPRHKITKRGQNVTFRCDPISEHNRLYWYRQTLGQGPEFLTYFQNEAQLEKSRLLSDRFSAERPKGSFSTLEIQRTEQGDSAMYLCASSLGTSGSRDFGPGTRLLVL.

The gene calls are TRBV27 and TRBJ2-5; 9 bases match TRBD1. The CDR3 is 15 amino acids. The ends lost 4 bases at V and 4 bases at J; junction bases unmatched: 7. The V gene's germline CDR1 is MNHEY and CDR2 SMNVEV (reference sequence). CDR3 sequence reads: CASSSPGQGRETQYF. The CDR3 DNA follows: TGTGCCAGCAGTTCCCCGGGACAGGGACGAGAGACCCAGTACTTC.

The chain joins TRBV2 to TRBJ2-7; 9 bases map to TRBD2. From germline, CDR1 is SNHLY and CDR2 FYNNEI. V gave up 2 bases and J gave up 5 bases; unmatched junction bases: 13. The CDR3 contains 17 residues. DNA of the CDR3: TGTGCCAGCAGTGAAAGGAGGGGAACTAGCGGGTTCCACGAGCAGTACTTC. Its translation is CASSERRGTSGFHEQYF.

As DNA, the CDR3 is TGCAGCGTTGGGGGCGGAGGGAACTATGGCTACACCTTC. Encoded protein: CSVGGGGNYGYTF. V is TRBV29-1 and J is TRBJ1-2; maybe TRBD1 (5 bases). CDR3 length: 13 residues. The ends were cut back, 4 bases at V and 2 bases at J, with 11 bases in the middle. Germline CDR1 is SQVTM and CDR2 is ANQGSEA. The variable domain in full, completed from reference TRBV29-1 and TRBJ1-2, reads SAVISQKPSRDICQRGTSLTIQCQVDSQVTMMFWYRQQPGQSLTLIATANQGSEATYESGFVIDKFPISRPNLTFSTLTVSNMSPEDSSIYLCSVGGGGNYGYTFGSGTRLTVV.

The rearrangement uses TRBV5-6 and TRBJ2-7, with 11 nucleotides matching TRBD2. J lost 5 bases, V lost 0 bases, and 4 bases had no gene match. Germline V gene data show CDR1 as SGHDT and CDR2 as YYEEEE. The CDR3 loop spans 15 amino acids. The CDR3 region is CASSLGRLAGNEQYF. CDR3 bases: TGTGCCAGCAGCTTGGGTCGACTAGCGGGAAACGAGCAGTACTTC.

The genes are TRBV6-5 and TRBJ2-7, with D possibly being TRBD2 (6 bases). The CDR3 length is 13 residues. Germline assignment: CDR1 MNHEY and CDR2 SVGAGI. The germline V and J ends were trimmed by 7 bases and 3 bases, with 13 bases remaining between them. CDR3 amino acids: CASMRTNYYEQYF. In DNA form, the CDR3 reads TGTGCCAGCATGCGGACTAACTACTACGAGCAGTACTTC.